The T cell receptor (beta chain) described here comes from a study of shared clonotypes between healthy human individuals. Overall study findings and caveats: Sampling was confined to blood; repertoires within tissues likely differ. Of the naive CD4 clonotypes, approximately 5% were shared across several donors.

After removal of 3 bases from V and 8 bases from J, the junction contained 7 bases not matched to a gene. This CDR3 is built from 15 residues. The germline V gene has CDR1 MGHDK and CDR2 SYGVNS. At deep level, the assay was performed. Some clones are missing from TCRdb's copy, which holds only in-frame ones; the method was immunoSEQ multiplex PCR. The sample lists over 2 million clones, around 95% occurring once. With respect to this clone: Its antigen is still unknown.

The chain employs TRBV25-1 and TRBJ1-4, with 9 nucleotides matching TRBD1. The sequence was obtained from a man aged 18 to 30 in good health. Sequencing used naive CD4+ T cells sorted from blood. Subset of the sample: CD45RA+ positively selected. The CDR3 protein is CASSDPGTGQEKLFF. The CDR3 nucleotides are TGTGCCAGCAGTGACCCCGGGACAGGGCAGGAAAAACTGTTTTTT.